This T cell receptor beta chain was obtained from a study of shared clonotypes between healthy human individuals. Sequencing was performed with immunoSEQ multiplex PCR; in TCRdb, only in-frame clones are kept and a portion is missing. Of some 1 million clones listed, under 80% are singletons. Per germline, CDR1 MNHNS and CDR2 SASEGT. J gave up 6 bases and V 0 bases, and 6 bases lay outside the gene matches. The CDR3 is 15 amino acids. The material sequenced was memory CD4+ T cells sorted from blood. Subset: CD45RA-negative fraction. The clonotype originates from a young man in good health. J is TRBJ2-7 and V is TRBV6-1, with 9 positions matching TRBD1. CDR3 residues: CASSEARTGVIEQYF. CDR3 bases: TGTGCCAGCAGTGAAGCGAGGACAGGGGTGATCGAGCAGTACTTC.